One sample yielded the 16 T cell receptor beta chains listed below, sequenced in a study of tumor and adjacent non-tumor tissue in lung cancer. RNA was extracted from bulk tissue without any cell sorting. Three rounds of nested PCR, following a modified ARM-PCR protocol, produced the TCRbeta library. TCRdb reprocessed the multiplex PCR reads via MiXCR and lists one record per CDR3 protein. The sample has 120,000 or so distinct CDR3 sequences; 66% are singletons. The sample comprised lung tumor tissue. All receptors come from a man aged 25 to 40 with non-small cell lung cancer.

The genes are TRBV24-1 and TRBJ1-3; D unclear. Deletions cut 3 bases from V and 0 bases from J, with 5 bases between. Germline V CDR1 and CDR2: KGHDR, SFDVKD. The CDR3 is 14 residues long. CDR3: CATSDAGSGNTIYF. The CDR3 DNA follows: TGTGCCACCAGTGATGCGGGCTCTGGAAACACCATATATTTT.

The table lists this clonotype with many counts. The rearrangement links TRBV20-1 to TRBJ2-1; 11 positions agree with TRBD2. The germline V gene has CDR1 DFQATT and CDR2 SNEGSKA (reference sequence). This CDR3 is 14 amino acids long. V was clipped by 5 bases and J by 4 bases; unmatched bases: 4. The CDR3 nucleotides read TGCAGTGCTCCCCGACTAGCGGGATACAATGAGCAGTTCTTC. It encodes CSAPRLAGYNEQFF.

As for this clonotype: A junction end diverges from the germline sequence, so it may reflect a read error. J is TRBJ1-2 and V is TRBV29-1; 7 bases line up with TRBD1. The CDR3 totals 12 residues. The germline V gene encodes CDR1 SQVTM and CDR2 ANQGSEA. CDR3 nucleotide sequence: TGCAGCATCGCCCGGACAGGCGAAGGCTACATATTC. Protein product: CSIARTGEGYIF.

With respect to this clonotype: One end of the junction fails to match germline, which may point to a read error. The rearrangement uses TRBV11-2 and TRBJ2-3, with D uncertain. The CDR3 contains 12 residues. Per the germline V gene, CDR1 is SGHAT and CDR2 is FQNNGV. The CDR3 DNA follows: TGTGCCAGCAGCCATCCTATGGATACGCATTATTTT. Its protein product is CASSHPMDTHYF.

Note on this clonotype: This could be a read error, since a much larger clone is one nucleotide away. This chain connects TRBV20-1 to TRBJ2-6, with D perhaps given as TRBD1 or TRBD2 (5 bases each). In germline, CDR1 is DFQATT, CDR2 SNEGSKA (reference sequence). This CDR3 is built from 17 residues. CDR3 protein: CSARGDLLEAGANVPTF. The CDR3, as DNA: TGCAGTGCTAGAGGGGACCTCCTTGAGGCTGGGGCCAACGTCCCGACTTTC.

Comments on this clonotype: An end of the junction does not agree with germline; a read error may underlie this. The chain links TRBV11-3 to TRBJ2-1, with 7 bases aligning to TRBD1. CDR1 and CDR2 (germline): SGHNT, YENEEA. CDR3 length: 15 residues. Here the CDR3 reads CASSLGVGQNNEQFF. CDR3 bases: TGTGCCAGCAGCCTGGGAGTGGGACAGAACAATGAACAGTTCTTC.

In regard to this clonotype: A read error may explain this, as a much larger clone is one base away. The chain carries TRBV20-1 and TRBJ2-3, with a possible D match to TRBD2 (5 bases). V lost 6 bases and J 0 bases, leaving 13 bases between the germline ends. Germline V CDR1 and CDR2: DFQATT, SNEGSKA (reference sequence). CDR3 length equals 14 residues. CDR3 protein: CSAPPSRSTDTQYF. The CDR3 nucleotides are TGCAGTGCACCCCCTAGCAGAAGCACAGATACGCAGTATTTT.

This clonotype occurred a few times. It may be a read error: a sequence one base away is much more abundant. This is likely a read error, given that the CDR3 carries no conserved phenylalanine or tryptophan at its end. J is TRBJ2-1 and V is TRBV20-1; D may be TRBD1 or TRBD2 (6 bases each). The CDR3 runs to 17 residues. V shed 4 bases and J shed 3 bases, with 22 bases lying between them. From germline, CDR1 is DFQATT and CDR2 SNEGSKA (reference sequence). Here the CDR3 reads CSAKPRWAGGFYNEQFL. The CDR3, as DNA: TGCAGTGCTAAACCCCGTTGGGCCGGGGGCTTCTACAATGAGCAGTTCCTC.

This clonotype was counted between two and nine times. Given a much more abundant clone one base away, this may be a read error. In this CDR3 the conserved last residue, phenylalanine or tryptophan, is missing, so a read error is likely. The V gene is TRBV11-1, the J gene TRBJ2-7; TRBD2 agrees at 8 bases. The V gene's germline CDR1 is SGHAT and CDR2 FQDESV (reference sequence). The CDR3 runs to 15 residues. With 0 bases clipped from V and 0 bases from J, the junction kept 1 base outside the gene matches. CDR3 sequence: CASSLASGDSYEQYS. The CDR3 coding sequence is TGTGCCAGCAGCTTAGCTAGCGGGGACTCCTACGAGCAGTACTCC.

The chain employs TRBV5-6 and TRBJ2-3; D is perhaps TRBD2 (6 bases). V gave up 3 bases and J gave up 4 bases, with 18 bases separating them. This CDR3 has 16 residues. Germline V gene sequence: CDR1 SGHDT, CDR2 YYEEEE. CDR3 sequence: CASSSLELAESDTQYF. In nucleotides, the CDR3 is TGTGCCAGCAGCTCCCTGGAACTAGCAGAGTCAGATACGCAGTATTTT.

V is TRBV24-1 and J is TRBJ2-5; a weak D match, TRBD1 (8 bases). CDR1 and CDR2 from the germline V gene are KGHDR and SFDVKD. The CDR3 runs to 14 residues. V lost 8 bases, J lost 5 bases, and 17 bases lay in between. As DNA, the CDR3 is TGTGCCACCAATGGACAGGGAGGGCATGAGACCCAGTACTTC. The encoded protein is CATNGQGGHETQYF.

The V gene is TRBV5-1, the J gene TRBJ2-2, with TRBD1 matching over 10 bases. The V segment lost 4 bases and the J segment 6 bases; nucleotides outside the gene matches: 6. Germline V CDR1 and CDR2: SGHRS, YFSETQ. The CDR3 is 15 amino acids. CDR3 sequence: CASSLLGQGAGELFF. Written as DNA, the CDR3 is TGCGCCAGCAGCCTACTAGGACAGGGGGCCGGGGAGCTGTTTTTT.

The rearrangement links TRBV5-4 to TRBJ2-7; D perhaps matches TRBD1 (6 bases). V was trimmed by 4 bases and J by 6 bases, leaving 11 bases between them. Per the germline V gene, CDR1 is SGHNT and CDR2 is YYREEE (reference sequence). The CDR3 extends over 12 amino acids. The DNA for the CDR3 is TGTGCCAGCAGCCTCAGGGGCTCCGAGCAGTACTTC. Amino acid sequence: CASSLRGSEQYF. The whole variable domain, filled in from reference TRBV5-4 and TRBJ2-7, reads ETGVTQSPTHLIKTRGQQVTLRCSSQSGHNTVSWYQQALGQGPQFIFQYYREEENGRGNFPPRFSGLQFPNYSSELNVNALELDDSALYLCASSLRGSEQYFGPGTRLTVT.

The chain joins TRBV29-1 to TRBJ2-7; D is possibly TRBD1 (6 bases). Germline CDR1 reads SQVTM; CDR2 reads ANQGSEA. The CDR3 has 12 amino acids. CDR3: CRVTGQSYEQYF. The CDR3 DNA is TGCAGGGTTACAGGGCAATCATACGAGCAGTACTTC.

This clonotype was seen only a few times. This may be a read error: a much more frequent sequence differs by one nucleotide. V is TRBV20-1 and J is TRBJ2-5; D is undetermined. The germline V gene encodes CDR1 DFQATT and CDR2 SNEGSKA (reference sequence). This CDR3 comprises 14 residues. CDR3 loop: CGAAEGYWAETQYF. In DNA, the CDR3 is TGCGGTGCCGCAGAAGGATACTGGGCAGAGACCCAGTACTTC.

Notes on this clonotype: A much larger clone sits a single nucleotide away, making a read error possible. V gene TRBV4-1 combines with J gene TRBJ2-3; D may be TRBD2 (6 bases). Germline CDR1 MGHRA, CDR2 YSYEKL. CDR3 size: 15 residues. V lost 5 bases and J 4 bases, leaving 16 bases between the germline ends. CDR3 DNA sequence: TGCGCCAGCAGCGGGGGGACGGGGGTCGCAGATACGCAGTATTTT. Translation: CASSGGTGVADTQYF.